A selection of T cell receptor beta chains follows, all from one sample in a study of OX40 agonist ivuxolimab in advanced cancers. Using immunoSEQ multiplex PCR, the repertoire was profiled, and TCRdb retains in-frame clones only, with some absent. The sample has under 85,000 clones, around 85% seen once. Sample: CD4+ or CD8+ T cells sorted from blood, taken in a trial of the OX40 agonist ivuxolimab. These receptors originate from an adult with an advanced solid tumor such as melanoma, head and neck, liver or kidney cancer. CDR3s include the opening cysteine and the closing phenylalanine or tryptophan. A D gene is named only where the DNA matches it firmly. Clone size appears in some rows only: once, few, many, or a class for an expanded clone.

d_gene: TRBD1
j_gene: TRBJ1-1
v_gene: TRBV2
abundance: .
CDR3aa: CASREDRGTEAFF
CDR3nt: TGTGCCAGCAGGGAGGACAGGGGAACTGAAGCTTTCTTT

d_gene: .
j_gene: TRBJ1-6
v_gene: TRBV6-6
abundance: .
CDR3aa: CASSYGGGSPLHF
CDR3nt: TGTGCCAGCAGTTACGGGGGGGGTTCACCCCTCCACTTT

d_gene: .
j_gene: TRBJ1-1
v_gene: TRBV18
abundance: .
CDR3aa: CASSPMDSSNTEAFF
CDR3nt: TGTGCCAGCTCACCTATGGACAGTTCAAACACTGAAGCTTTCTTT

d_gene: .
j_gene: TRBJ1-2
v_gene: TRBV5-5
abundance: .
CDR3aa: CASGRAYGYTF
CDR3nt: TGTGCCAGCGGCAGGGCCTATGGCTACACCTTC

d_gene: .
j_gene: TRBJ1-1
v_gene: TRBV29-1
abundance: few
CDR3aa: CSVEGTENTEAFF
CDR3nt: TGCAGCGTTGAAGGGACAGAGAACACTGAAGCTTTCTTT

d_gene: .
j_gene: TRBJ1-2
v_gene: TRBV6-6
abundance: .
CDR3aa: CASSPDNYGYTF
CDR3nt: TGTGCCAGCAGCCCGGATAACTATGGCTACACCTTC

d_gene: .
j_gene: TRBJ1-5
v_gene: TRBV6-1
abundance: .
CDR3aa: CASTKTSDQPQHF
CDR3nt: TGTGCCAGCACTAAGACCAGTGATCAGCCCCAGCATTTT

d_gene: .
j_gene: TRBJ1-1
v_gene: TRBV10-3
abundance: .
CDR3aa: CAISAVPEAEAFF
CDR3nt: TGTGCCATCAGTGCGGTCCCTGAAGCCGAAGCTTTCTTT

d_gene: .
j_gene: TRBJ1-4
v_gene: TRBV18
abundance: .
CDR3aa: CASSPDLSPNEKLFF
CDR3nt: TGTGCCAGCTCACCCGATCTTTCCCCAAATGAAAAACTGTTTTTT

d_gene: .
j_gene: TRBJ2-7
v_gene: TRBV18
abundance: .
CDR3aa: CASSPTSVSYEQYF
CDR3nt: TGTGCCAGCTCACCGACGTCGGTCTCCTACGAGCAGTACTTC

d_gene: .
j_gene: TRBJ1-3
v_gene: TRBV6-5
abundance: .
CDR3aa: CASSYSGASGNTIYF
CDR3nt: TGTGCCAGCAGTTACTCGGGGGCTTCTGGAAACACCATATATTTT

d_gene: TRBD2
j_gene: TRBJ2-5
v_gene: TRBV2
abundance: .
CDR3aa: CASSDRGGAGETQYF
CDR3nt: TGTGCCAGCAGTGACCGCGGGGGGGCTGGTGAGACCCAGTACTTC

d_gene: .
j_gene: TRBJ1-2
v_gene: TRBV6-5
abundance: .
CDR3aa: CASSQGLVNYGYTF
CDR3nt: TGTGCCAGCAGCCAGGGATTGGTCAACTATGGCTACACCTTC

d_gene: .
j_gene: TRBJ2-2
v_gene: TRBV7-9
abundance: .
CDR3aa: CASSPSTRPRSGELFF
CDR3nt: TGTGCCAGCAGCCCCAGCACAAGGCCGCGGTCCGGGGAGCTGTTTTTT

d_gene: .
j_gene: TRBJ2-1
v_gene: TRBV29-1
abundance: .
CDR3aa: CSVEDWSGGGGSYNEQFF
CDR3nt: TGCAGCGTTGAAGATTGGTCAGGTGGAGGGGGCAGCTACAATGAGCAGTTCTTC

d_gene: .
j_gene: TRBJ1-3
v_gene: TRBV7-2
abundance: .
CDR3aa: CASSLLQGVGNTIYF
CDR3nt: TGTGCCAGCAGCTTATTACAGGGAGTCGGAAACACCATATATTTT

d_gene: TRBD2
j_gene: TRBJ2-1
v_gene: TRBV2
abundance: .
CDR3aa: CASRRTSFNEQFF
CDR3nt: TGTGCCAGCAGACGGACTAGCTTCAATGAGCAGTTCTTC

d_gene: .
j_gene: TRBJ1-2
v_gene: TRBV19
abundance: .
CDR3aa: CASSMTGTYGYTF
CDR3nt: TGTGCCAGTAGTATGACAGGAACCTATGGCTACACCTTC

d_gene: .
j_gene: TRBJ1-1
v_gene: TRBV7-2
abundance: once
CDR3aa: CASSLTPNTEAFF
CDR3nt: TGTGCCAGCAGCTTGACTCCGAACACTGAAGCTTTCTTT

d_gene: TRBD2
j_gene: TRBJ2-3
v_gene: TRBV10-1
abundance: .
CDR3aa: CASSPGTSGGVNPDTQYF
CDR3nt: TGCGCCAGCAGTCCCGGGACTAGCGGGGGGGTAAATCCAGATACGCAGTATTTT

d_gene: .
j_gene: TRBJ1-5
v_gene: TRBV15
abundance: .
CDR3aa: CATSIGAGSNQPQHF
CDR3nt: TGTGCCACCAGCATTGGGGCAGGGTCCAATCAGCCCCAGCATTTT

d_gene: .
j_gene: TRBJ1-2
v_gene: TRBV5-4
abundance: .
CDR3aa: CASSLFPERTPYGYTF
CDR3nt: TGTGCCAGCAGCTTATTCCCAGAGAGGACACCCTATGGCTACACCTTC

d_gene: TRBD2
j_gene: TRBJ2-1
v_gene: TRBV9
abundance: once
CDR3aa: CASSVGGGGPSQNEQFF
CDR3nt: TGTGCCAGCAGCGTCGGTGGCGGGGGGCCTTCGCAAAATGAGCAGTTCTTC

d_gene: .
j_gene: TRBJ2-2
v_gene: TRBV18
abundance: .
CDR3aa: CASSLQAPGNTGELFF
CDR3nt: TGTGCCAGCTCACTCCAGGCACCCGGGAACACCGGGGAGCTGTTTTTT

d_gene: TRBD1
j_gene: TRBJ1-5
v_gene: TRBV27
abundance: .
CDR3aa: CASSSGTAFSNQPQHF
CDR3nt: TGTGCCAGCAGTTCCGGGACAGCCTTTAGCAATCAGCCCCAGCATTTT

d_gene: TRBD1
j_gene: TRBJ1-5
v_gene: TRBV4-1
abundance: few
CDR3aa: CASSQLQGFNQPQHF
CDR3nt: TGCGCCAGCAGCCAACTACAGGGGTTCAATCAGCCCCAGCATTTT

d_gene: TRBD1
j_gene: TRBJ2-5
v_gene: TRBV10-3
abundance: .
CDR3aa: CAIAGTGTQETQYF
CDR3nt: TGTGCCATCGCAGGGACAGGGACACAAGAGACCCAGTACTTC

d_gene: .
j_gene: TRBJ2-7
v_gene: TRBV29-1
abundance: .
CDR3aa: CSGAVSTEQYF
CDR3nt: TGCAGCGGCGCCGTAAGTACCGAGCAGTACTTC

d_gene: TRBD2
j_gene: TRBJ2-1
v_gene: TRBV2
abundance: .
CDR3aa: CASSVLAGGVGEQFF
CDR3nt: TGTGCCAGCAGTGTTCTAGCGGGGGGAGTTGGTGAGCAGTTCTTC

d_gene: .
j_gene: TRBJ2-7
v_gene: TRBV6-5
abundance: .
CDR3aa: CASSYEHEQYF
CDR3nt: TGTGCCAGCAGTTACGAGCACGAGCAGTACTTC

d_gene: TRBD1
j_gene: TRBJ1-6
v_gene: TRBV15
abundance: few
CDR3aa: CATSVNKGQGPQTLHF
CDR3nt: TGTGCCACCAGCGTGAACAAAGGACAGGGCCCCCAGACCCTCCACTTT